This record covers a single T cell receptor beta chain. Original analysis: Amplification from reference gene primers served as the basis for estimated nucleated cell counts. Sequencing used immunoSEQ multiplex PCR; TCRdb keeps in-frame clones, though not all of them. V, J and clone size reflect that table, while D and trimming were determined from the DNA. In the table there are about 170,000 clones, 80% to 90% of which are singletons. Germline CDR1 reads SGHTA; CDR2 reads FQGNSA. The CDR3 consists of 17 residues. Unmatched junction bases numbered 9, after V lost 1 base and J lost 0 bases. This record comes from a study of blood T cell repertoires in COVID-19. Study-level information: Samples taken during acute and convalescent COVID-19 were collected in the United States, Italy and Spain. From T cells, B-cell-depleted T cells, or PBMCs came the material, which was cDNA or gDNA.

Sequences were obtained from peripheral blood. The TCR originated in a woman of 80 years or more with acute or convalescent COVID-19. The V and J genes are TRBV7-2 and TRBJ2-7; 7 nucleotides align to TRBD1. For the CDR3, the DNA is TGTGCCAGCAGCTTAGTTGTCCGGACAGGAAACTCCTACGAGCAGTACTTC. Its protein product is CASSLVVRTGNSYEQYF.